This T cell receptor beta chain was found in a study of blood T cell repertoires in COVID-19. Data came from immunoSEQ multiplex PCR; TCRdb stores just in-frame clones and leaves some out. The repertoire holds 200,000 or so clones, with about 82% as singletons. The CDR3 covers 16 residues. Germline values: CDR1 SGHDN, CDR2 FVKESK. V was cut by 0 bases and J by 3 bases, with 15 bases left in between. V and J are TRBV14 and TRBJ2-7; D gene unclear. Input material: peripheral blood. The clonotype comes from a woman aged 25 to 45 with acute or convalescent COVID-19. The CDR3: CASSQDSFSWSYEQYF. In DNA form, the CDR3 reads TGTGCCAGCAGCCAAGACAGTTTTAGTTGGAGCTACGAGCAGTACTTC.